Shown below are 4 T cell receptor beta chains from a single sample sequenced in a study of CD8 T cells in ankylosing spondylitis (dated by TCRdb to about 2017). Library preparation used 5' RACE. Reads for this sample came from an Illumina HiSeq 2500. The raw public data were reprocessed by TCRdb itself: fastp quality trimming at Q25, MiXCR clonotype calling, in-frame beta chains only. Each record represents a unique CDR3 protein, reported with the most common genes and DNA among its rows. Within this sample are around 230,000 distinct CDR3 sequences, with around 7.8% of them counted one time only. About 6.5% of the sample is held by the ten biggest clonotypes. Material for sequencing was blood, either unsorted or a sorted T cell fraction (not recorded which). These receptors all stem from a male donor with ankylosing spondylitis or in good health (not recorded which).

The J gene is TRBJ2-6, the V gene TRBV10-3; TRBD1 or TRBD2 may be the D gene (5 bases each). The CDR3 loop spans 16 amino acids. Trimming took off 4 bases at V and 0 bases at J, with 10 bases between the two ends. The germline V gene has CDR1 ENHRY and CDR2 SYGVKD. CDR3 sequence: CAISGGRSSGANVLTF. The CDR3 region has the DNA TGTGCCATCAGTGGGGGACGGAGCTCTGGGGCCAACGTCCTGACTTTC.

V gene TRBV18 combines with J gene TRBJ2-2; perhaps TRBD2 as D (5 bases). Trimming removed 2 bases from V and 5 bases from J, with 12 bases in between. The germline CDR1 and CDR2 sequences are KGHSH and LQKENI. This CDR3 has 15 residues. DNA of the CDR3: TGTGCCAGCTCACCATTTGCGTCGGGGACCGGGGAGCTGTTTTTT. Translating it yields CASSPFASGTGELFF.

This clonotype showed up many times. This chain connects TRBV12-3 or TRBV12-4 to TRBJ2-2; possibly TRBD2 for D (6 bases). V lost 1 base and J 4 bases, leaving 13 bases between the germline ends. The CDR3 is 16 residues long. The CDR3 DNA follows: TGTGCCAGCAGTTTAGGGCTGACTAGTATCACCGGGGAGCTGTTTTTT. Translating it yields CASSLGLTSITGELFF.

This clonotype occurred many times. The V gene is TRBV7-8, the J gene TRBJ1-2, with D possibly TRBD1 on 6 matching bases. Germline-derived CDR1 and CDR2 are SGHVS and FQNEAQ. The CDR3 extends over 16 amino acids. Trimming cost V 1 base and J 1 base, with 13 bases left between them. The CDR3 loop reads CASSLDGGAGNYGYTF. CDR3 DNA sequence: TGTGCCAGCAGCTTAGACGGGGGCGCTGGTAACTATGGCTACACCTTC.